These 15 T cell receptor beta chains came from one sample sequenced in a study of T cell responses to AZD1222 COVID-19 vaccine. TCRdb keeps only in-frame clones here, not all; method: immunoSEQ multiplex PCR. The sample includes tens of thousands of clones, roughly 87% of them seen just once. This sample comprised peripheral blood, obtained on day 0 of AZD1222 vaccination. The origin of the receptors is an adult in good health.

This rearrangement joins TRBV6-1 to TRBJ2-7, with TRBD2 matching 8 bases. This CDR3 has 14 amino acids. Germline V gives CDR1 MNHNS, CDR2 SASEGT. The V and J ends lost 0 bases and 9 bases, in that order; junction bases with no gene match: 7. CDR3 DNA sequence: TGTGCCAGCAGTGAAGCGCGGGGGGTCGTGGGGCAGTACTTC. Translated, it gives CASSEARGVVGQYF.

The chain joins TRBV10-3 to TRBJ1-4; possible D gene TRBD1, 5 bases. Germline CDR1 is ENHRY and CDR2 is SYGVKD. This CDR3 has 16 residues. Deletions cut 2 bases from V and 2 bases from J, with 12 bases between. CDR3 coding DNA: TGTGCCATCAGTGAGCACGACCGGGACACTAATGAAAAACTGTTTTTT. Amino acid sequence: CAISEHDRDTNEKLFF.

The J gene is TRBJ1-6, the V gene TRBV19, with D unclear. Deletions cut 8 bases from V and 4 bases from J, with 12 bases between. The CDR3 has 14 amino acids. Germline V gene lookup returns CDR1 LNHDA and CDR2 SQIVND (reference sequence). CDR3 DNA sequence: TGTGCCAGTGTAGGTACAGCGTATAATTCACCCCTCCACTTT. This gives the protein CASVGTAYNSPLHF.

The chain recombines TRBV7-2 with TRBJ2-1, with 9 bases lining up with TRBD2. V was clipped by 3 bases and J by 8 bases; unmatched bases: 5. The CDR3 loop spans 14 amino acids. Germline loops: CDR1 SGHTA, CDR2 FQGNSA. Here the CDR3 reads CASSFSGRGHEQFF. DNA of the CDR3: TGTGCCAGCAGCTTTAGCGGGAGAGGGCATGAGCAGTTCTTC.

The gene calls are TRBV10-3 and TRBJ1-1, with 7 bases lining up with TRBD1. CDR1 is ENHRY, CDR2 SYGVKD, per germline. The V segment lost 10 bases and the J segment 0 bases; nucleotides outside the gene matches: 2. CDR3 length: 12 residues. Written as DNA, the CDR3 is TGTGCCACGGGACAGTTGAACACTGAAGCTTTCTTT. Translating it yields CATGQLNTEAFF.

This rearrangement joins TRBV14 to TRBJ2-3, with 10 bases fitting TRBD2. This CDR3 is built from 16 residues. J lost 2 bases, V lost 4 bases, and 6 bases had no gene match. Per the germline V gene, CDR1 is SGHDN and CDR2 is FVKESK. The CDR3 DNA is TGTGCCAGCAGCCCTCTAGCGGGGGCGGTCACAGATACGCAGTATTTT. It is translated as CASSPLAGAVTDTQYF. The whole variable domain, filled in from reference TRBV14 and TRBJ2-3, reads EAGVTQFPSHSVIEKGQTVTLRCDPISGHDNLYWYRRVMGKEIKFLLHFVKESKQDESGMPNNRFLAERTGGTYSTLKVQPAELEDSGVYFCASSPLAGAVTDTQYFGPGTRLTVL.

The CDR3 reads CASSGTGSGRTGELFF. Here the CDR3 DNA reads TGTGCCAGCAGCGGGACGGGTAGCGGGAGAACCGGGGAGCTGTTTTTT. The chain employs TRBV9 and TRBJ2-2, with 9 bases matching TRBD2. The CDR3 extends over 16 amino acids. CDR1 is SGDLS and CDR2 is YYNGEE in the germline V gene. J gave up 5 bases and V 3 bases, and 8 bases lay outside the gene matches. The variable domain in full, with the rest retrieved from reference TRBV9 and TRBJ2-2, is DSGVTQTPKHLITATGQRVTLRCSPRSGDLSVYWYQQSLDQGLQFLIQYYNGEERAKGNILERFSAQQFPDLHSELNLSSLELGDSALYFCASSGTGSGRTGELFFGEGSRLTVL.

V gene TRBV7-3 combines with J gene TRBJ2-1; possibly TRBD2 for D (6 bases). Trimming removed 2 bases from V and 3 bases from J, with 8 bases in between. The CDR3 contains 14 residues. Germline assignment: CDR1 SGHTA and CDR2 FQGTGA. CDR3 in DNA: TGTGCCAGCAGCTTAGGGGGACTCTACAATGAGCAGTTCTTC. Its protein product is CASSLGGLYNEQFF.

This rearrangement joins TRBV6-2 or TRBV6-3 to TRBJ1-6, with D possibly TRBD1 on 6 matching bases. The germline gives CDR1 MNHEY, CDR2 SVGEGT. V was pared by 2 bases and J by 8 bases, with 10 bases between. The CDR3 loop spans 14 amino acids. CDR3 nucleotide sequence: TGTGCCAGCAGTTACGCGGGGGGCTATTCACCCCTCCACTTT. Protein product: CASSYAGGYSPLHF.

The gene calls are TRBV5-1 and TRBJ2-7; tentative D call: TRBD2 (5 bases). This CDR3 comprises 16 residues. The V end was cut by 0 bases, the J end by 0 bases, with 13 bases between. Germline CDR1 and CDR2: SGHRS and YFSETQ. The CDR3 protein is CASSLVSGVSSYEQYF. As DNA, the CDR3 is TGCGCCAGCAGCTTGGTTTCCGGGGTTAGCTCCTACGAGCAGTACTTC.

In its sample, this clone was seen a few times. The CDR3, as DNA: TGTGCCAGCAGCCAAGTGGACGGGGTAACTAATGAAAAACTGTTTTTT. Translation: CASSQVDGVTNEKLFF. V is TRBV14 and J is TRBJ1-4; no clear D gene. This CDR3 contains 16 residues. Germline-derived CDR1 and CDR2 are SGHDN and FVKESK. Trimming cost V 1 base and J 1 base, with 10 bases left between them.

The CDR3 DNA reads as TGTGCCAGCAGCTTCGGGACCAATGAGCAGTTCTTC. This encodes CASSFGTNEQFF. V usage is TRBV7-2 and J usage is TRBJ2-1, with D perhaps assigned TRBD1 or TRBD2 (5 bases each). The CDR3 has 12 residues. Looked up from germline, CDR1 is SGHTA and CDR2 is FQGNSA. Trimming took 3 bases from V and 6 from J, leaving 6 bases between them.

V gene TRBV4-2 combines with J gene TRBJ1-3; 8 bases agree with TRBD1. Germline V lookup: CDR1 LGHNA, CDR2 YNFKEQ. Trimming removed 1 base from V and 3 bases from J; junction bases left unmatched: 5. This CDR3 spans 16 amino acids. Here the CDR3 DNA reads TGTGCCAGCAGCCAAGGTATCAGGGGGCATGGAAACACCATATATTTT. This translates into CASSQGIRGHGNTIYF.

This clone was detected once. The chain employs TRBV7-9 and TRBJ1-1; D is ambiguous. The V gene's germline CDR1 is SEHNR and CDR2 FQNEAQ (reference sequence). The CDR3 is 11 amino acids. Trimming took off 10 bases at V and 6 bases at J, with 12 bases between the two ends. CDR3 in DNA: TGTGCCACCGACATGTTGGCTGAAGCTTTCTTT. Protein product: CATDMLAEAFF.

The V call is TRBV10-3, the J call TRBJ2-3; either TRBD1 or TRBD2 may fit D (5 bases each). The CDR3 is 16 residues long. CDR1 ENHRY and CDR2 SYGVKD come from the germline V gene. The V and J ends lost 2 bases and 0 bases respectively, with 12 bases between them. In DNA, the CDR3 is TGTGCCATCAGTGAGGGAAAGGGGACGAGCACAGATACGCAGTATTTT. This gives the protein CAISEGKGTSTDTQYF.